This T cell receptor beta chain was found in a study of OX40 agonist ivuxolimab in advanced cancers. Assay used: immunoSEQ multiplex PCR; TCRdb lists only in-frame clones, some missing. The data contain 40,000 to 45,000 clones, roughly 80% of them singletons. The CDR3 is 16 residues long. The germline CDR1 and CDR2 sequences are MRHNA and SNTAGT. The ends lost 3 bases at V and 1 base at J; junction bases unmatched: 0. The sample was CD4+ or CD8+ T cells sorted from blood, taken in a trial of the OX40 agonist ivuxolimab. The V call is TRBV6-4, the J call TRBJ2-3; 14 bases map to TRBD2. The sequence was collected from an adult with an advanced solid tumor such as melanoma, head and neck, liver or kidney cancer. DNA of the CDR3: TGTGCCAGCAGTGAGGGACTAGCGGGAGGCACAGATACGCAGTATTTT. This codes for CASSEGLAGGTDTQYF.